This TCR beta chain was sequenced in a study of blood T cell repertoires in COVID-19. Study as a whole: The samples span acute and convalescent COVID-19 from the United States, Italy and Spain. Sample material is recorded as cDNA or gDNA derived from T cells, B-cell-depleted T cells, or PBMCs.

Study processing details: Quantification of nucleated cells was approximated via reference gene primer amplification. Clones were sequenced by immunoSEQ multiplex PCR, and TCRdb holds only the in-frame ones, with some missing. From that table come the V and J calls and clone size; the DNA was used to work out D and trimming. This sample carries some 160,000 clones, approximately 80% of them seen once, and the ten largest clones take over 11%. Germline values: CDR1 SGDLS, CDR2 YYNGEE. V trimming: 4 bases; J trimming: 3 bases; junction bases outside the gene matches: 6. This CDR3 has 15 amino acids. The specimen was peripheral blood. V usage is TRBV9 and J usage is TRBJ2-2; TRBD2 agrees at 7 bases. The source is a woman older than 75 with acute or convalescent COVID-19. In DNA form, the CDR3 reads TGTGCCAGCAGCTTGAGCGGGGCCTACACCGGGGAGCTGTTTTTT. Translation gives CASSLSGAYTGELFF.